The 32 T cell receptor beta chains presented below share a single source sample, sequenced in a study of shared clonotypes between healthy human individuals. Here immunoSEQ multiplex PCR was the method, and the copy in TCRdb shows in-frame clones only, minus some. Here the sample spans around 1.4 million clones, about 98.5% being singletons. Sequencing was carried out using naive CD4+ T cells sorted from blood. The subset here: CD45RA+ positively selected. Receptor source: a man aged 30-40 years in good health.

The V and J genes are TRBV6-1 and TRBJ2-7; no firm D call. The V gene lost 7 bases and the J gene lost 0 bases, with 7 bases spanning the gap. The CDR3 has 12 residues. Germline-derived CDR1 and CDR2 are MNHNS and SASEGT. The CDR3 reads CASIPFSYEQYF. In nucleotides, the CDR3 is TGTGCCAGCATTCCGTTCTCCTACGAGCAGTACTTC.

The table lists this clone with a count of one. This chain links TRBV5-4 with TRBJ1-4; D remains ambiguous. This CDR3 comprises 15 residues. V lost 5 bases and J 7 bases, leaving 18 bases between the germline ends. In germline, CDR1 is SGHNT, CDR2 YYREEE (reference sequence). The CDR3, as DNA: TGTGCCAGCAGTTATCGGGCCGCACGAGGTGAAAAACTGTTTTTT. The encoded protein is CASSYRAARGEKLFF.

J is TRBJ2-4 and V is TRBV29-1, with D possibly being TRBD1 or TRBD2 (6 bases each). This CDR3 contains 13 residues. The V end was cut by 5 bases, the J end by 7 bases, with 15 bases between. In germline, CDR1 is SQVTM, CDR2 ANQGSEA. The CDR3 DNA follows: TGCAGCGTTAAAGGGGGACTTCCCAACATTCAGTACTTC. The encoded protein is CSVKGGLPNIQYF.

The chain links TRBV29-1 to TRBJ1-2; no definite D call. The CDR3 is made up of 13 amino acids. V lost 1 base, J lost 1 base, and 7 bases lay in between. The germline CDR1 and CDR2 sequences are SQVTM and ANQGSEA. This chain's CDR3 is CSVEVVRNYGYTF. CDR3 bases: TGCAGCGTTGAAGTAGTTCGTAACTATGGCTACACCTTC.

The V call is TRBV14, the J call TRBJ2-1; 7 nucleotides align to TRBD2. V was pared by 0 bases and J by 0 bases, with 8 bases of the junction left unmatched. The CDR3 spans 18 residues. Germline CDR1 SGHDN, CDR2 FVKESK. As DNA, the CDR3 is TGTGCCAGCAGCCAAGAAACTGTGGGGGGGAGCTCCTACAATGAGCAGTTCTTC. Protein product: CASSQETVGGSSYNEQFF.

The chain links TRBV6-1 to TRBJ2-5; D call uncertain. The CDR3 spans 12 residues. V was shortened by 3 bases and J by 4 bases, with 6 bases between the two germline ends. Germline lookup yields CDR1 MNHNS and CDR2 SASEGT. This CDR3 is CASSDMAETQYF. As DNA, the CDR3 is TGTGCCAGCAGTGATATGGCAGAGACCCAGTACTTC.

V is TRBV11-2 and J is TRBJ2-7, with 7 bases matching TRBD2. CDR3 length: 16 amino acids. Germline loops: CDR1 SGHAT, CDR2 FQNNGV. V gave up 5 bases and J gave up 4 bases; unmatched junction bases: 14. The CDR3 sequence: CASSLRWGGTFYEQYF. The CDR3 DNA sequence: TGTGCCAGCAGCCTCCGGTGGGGAGGGACTTTTTACGAGCAGTACTTC. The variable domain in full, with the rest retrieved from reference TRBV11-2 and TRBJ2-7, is EAGVAQSPRYKIIEKRQSVAFWCNPISGHATLYWYQQILGQGPKLLIQFQNNGVVDDSQLPKDRFSAERLKGVDSTLKIQPAKLEDSAVYLCASSLRWGGTFYEQYFGPGTRLTVT.

CDR3 sequence: CASRTMEGMNTEAFF. The CDR3 DNA follows: TGTGCCAGCAGAACTATGGAAGGAATGAACACTGAAGCTTTCTTT. The V call is TRBV28, the J call TRBJ1-1, with D hard to call. Trimming left V 6 bases short and J 0 bases short, with 14 bases between. Per germline, CDR1 MDHEN and CDR2 SYDVKM. This CDR3 contains 15 residues. The full variable domain, its missing parts supplied by reference TRBV28 and TRBJ1-1, is DVKVTQSSRYLVKRTGEKVFLECVQDMDHENMFWYRQDPGLGLRLIYFSYDVKMKEKGDIPEGYSVSREKKERFSLILESASTNQTSMYLCASRTMEGMNTEAFFGQGTRLTVV.

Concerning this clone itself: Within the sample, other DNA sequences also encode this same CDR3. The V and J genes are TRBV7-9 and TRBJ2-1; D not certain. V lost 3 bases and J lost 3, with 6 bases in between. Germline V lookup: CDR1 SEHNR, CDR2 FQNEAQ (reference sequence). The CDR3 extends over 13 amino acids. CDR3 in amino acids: CASSLLGYNEQFF. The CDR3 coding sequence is TGTGCCAGCAGCTTGCTAGGCTACAATGAGCAGTTCTTC.

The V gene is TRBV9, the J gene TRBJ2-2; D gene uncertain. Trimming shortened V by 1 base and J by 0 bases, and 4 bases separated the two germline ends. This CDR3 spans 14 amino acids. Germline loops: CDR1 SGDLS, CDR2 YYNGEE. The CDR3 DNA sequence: TGTGCCAGCAGCGTATTTTCGAACACCGGGGAGCTGTTTTTT. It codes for CASSVFSNTGELFF.

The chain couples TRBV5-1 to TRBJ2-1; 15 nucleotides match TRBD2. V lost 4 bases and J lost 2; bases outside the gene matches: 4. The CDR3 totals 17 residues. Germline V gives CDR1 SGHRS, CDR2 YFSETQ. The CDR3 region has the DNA TGCGCCAGCAGCAGGGGACTAGCGGGAGGTACCTACAATGAGCAGTTCTTC. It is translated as CASSRGLAGGTYNEQFF.

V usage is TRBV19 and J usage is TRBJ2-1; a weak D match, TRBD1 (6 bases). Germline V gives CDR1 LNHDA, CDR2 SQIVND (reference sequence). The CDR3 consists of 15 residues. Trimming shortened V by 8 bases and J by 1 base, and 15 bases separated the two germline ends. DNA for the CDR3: TGTGCCAGTTATCAGGGGAAATCTTCCTACAATGAGCAGTTCTTC. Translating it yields CASYQGKSSYNEQFF.

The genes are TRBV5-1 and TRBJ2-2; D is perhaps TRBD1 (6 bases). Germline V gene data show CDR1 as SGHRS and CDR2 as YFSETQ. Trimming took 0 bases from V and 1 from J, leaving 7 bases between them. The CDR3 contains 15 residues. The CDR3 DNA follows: TGCGCCAGCAGCTTGGTGACAGGGAACACCGGGGAGCTGTTTTTT. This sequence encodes CASSLVTGNTGELFF. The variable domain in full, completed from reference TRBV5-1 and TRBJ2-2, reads KAGVTQTPRYLIKTRGQQVTLSCSPISGHRSVSWYQQTPGQGLQFLFEYFSETQRNKGNFPGRFSGRQFSNSRSEMNVSTLELGDSALYLCASSLVTGNTGELFFGEGSRLTVL.

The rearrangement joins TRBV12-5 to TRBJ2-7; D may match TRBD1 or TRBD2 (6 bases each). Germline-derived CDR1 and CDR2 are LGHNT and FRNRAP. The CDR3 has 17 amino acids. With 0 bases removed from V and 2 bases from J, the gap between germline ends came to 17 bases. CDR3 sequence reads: CASGLVRVGGEPYEQYF. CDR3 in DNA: TGTGCTAGTGGTTTGGTACGGGTCGGGGGCGAGCCCTACGAGCAGTACTTC.

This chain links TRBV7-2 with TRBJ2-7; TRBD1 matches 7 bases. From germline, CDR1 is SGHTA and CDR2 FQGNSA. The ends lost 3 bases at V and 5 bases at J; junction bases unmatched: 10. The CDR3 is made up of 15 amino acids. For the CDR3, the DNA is TGTGCCAGCAGCTTCGCCGACAGGGAGAGGGACGAGCAGTACTTC. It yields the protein CASSFADRERDEQYF. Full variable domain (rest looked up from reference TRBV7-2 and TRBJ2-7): GAGVSQSPSNKVTEKGKDVELRCDPISGHTALYWYRQSLGQGLEFLIYFQGNSAPDKSGLPSDRFSAERTGGSVSTLTIQRTQQEDSAVYLCASSFADRERDEQYFGPGTRLTVT.

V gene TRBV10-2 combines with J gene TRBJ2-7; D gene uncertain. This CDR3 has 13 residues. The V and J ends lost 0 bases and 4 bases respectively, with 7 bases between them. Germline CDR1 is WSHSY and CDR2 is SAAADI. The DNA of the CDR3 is TGCGCCAGCAGTGAGTCGCCCCCGTACGAGCAGTACTTC. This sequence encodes CASSESPPYEQYF.

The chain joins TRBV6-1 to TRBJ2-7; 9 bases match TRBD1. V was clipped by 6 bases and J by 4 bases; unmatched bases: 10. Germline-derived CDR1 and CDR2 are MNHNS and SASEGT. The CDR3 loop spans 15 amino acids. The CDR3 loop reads CASRAGTGHGYEQYF. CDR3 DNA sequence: TGTGCCAGCAGAGCCGGGACAGGGCACGGGTACGAGCAGTACTTC.

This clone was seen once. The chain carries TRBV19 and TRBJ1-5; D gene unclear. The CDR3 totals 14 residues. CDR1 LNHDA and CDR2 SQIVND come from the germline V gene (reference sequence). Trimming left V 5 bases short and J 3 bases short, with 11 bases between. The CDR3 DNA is TGTGCCAGTAGTGATGGGCTGTACAATCAGCCCCAGCATTTT. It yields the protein CASSDGLYNQPQHF. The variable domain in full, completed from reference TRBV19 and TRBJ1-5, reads DGGITQSPKYLFRKEGQNVTLSCEQNLNHDAMYWYRQDPGQGLRLIYYSQIVNDFQKGDIAEGYSVSREKKESFPLTVTSAQKNPTAFYLCASSDGLYNQPQHFGDGTRLSIL.

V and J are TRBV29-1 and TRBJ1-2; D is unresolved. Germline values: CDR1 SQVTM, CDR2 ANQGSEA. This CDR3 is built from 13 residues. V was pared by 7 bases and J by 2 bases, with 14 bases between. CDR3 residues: CSAELAPNYGYTF. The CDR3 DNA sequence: TGCAGCGCCGAACTGGCCCCCAACTATGGCTACACCTTC.

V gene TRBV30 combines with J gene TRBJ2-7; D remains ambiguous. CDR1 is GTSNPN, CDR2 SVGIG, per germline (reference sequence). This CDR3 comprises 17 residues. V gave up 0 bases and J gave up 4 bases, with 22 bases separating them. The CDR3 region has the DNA TGTGCCTGGAGTGTACTTGGGTTTTCGACGGGCCCGTACGAGCAGTACTTC. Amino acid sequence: CAWSVLGFSTGPYEQYF.

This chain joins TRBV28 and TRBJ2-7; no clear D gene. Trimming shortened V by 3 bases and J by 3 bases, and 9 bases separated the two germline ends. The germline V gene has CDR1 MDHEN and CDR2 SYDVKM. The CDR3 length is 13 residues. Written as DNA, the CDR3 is TGTGCCAGCAGTTTTGGTGCAATCTACGAGCAGTACTTC. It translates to CASSFGAIYEQYF.

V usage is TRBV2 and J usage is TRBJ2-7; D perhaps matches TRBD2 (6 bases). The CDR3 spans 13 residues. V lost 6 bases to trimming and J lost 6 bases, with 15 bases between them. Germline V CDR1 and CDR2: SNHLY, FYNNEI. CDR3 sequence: CASRGAGTSEQYF. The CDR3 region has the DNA TGTGCCAGCAGAGGTGCCGGGACTTCCGAGCAGTACTTC.

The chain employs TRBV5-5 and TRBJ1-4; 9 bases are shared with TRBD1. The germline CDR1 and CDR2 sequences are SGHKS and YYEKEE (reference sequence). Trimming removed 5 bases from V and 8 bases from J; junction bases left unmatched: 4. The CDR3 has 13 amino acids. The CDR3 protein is CASSGTGNEKLFF. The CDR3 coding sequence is TGTGCCAGCAGTGGGACAGGGAACGAAAAACTGTTTTTT. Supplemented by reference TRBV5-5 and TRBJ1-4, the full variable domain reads DAGVTQSPTHLIKTRGQQVTLRCSPISGHKSVSWYQQVLGQGPQFIFQYYEKEERGRGNFPDRFSARQFPNYSSELNVNALLLGDSALYLCASSGTGNEKLFFGSGTQLSVL.

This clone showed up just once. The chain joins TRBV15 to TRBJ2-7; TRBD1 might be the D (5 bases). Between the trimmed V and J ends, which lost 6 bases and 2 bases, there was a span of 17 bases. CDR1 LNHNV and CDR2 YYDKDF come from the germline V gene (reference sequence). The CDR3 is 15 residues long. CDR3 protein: CATSLGQAAPYEQYF. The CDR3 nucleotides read TGTGCCACCAGTTTGGGGCAGGCCGCCCCCTACGAGCAGTACTTC. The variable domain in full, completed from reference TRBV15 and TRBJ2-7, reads DAMVIQNPRYQVTQFGKPVTLSCSQTLNHNVMYWYQQKSSQAPKLLFHYYDKDFNNEADTPDNFQSRRPNTSFCFLDIRSPGLGDTAMYLCATSLGQAAPYEQYFGPGTRLTVT.

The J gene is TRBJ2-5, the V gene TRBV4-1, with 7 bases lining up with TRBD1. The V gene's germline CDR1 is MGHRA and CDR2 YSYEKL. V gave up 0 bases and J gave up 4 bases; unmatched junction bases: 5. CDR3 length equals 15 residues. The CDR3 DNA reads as TGCGCCAGCAGCCAAGATATGGGGACAGTAGAGACCCAGTACTTC. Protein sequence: CASSQDMGTVETQYF.

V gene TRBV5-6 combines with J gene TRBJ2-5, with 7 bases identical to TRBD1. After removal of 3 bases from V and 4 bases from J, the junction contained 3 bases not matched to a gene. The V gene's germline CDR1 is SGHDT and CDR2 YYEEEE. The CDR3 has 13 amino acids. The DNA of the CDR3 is TGTGCCAGCAGCTCCGGGACAGCAGAGACCCAGTACTTC. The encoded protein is CASSSGTAETQYF.

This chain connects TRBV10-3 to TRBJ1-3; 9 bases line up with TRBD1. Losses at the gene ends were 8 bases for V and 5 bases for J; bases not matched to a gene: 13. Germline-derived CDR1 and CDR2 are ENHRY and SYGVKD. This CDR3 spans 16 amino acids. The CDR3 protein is CAIASGLTGGRNTIYF. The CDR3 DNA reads TGTGCCATCGCTTCAGGGTTGACAGGGGGGAGAAACACCATATATTTT.

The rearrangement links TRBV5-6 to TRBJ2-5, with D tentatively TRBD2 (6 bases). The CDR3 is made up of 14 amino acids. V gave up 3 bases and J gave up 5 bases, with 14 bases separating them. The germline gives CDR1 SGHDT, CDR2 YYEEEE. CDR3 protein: CASSSRLVRETQYF. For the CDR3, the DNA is TGTGCCAGCAGCTCTAGACTAGTTAGGGAGACCCAGTACTTC.

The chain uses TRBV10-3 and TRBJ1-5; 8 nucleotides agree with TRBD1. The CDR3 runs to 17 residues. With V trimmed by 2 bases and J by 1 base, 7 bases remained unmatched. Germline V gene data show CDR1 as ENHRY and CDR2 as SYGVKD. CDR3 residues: CAISEGGTGASNQPQHF. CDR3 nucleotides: TGTGCCATCAGTGAGGGGGGGACAGGAGCGAGCAATCAGCCCCAGCATTTT.

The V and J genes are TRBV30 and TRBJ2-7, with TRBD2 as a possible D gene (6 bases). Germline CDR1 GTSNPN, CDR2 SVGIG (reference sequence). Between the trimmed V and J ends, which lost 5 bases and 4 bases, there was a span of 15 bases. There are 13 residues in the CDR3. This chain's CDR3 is CAWGLGGLYEQYF. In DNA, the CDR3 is TGTGCCTGGGGGTTGGGGGGTTTGTACGAGCAGTACTTC.

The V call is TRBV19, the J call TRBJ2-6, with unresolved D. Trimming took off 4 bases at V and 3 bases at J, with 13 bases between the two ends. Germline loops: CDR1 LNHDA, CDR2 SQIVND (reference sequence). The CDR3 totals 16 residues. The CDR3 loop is CASSTPERIGANVLTF. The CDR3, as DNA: TGTGCCAGTAGTACCCCAGAGAGGATTGGGGCCAACGTCCTGACTTTC.

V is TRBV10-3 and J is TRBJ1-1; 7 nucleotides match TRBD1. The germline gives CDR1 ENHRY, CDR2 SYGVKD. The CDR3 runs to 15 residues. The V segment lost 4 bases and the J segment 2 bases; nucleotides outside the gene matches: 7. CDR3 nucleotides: TGTGCCATCAGTGTTCAGGGGGGAAGAAACACTGAAGCTTTCTTT. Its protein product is CAISVQGGRNTEAFF.